The subject of this entry is one TCR beta chain. Its cognate antigen is unknown. This specimen belongs to a study of graft-versus-host responses after intestinal transplantation. Study-wide background: Each recipient received a multivisceral, liver-intestinal, or isolated intestinal graft. Tacrolimus plus steroids were given to all recipients for approximately three years, preceded by anti-thymocyte globulin induction.

This CDR3 has 16 amino acids. V was clipped by 5 bases and J by 7 bases; unmatched bases: 17. The germline V gene encodes CDR1 SGDLS and CDR2 YYNGEE. General study results and limits: Detected in recipient marrow were GvH clones, some of which were first observed in ileum or blood.

Repertoires were generated with immunoSEQ multiplex PCR, while TCRdb's copy carries only in-frame clones and drops some. This table holds tens of thousands of clones, 88% found once. The chain carries TRBV9 and TRBJ1-2, with TRBD1 identical over 7 bases. This clonotype was sampled from a human donor who was the organ donor for an intestinal transplant. The specimen comprised unstimulated CD4+ T cells sorted from spleen or lymph node cells, sampled before transplant. The CDR3 DNA reads TGTGCCAGCAGGGATATGATGAGGGGGCGCGGTGGTGGCTACACCTTC. Protein sequence: CASRDMMRGRGGGYTF.